Listed here are 26 T cell receptor beta chains from one sample, sequenced in a study of T-cell memory formation after mild COVID-19. TCRdb used MiXCR to reprocess the 5' RACE reads, holding one entry per CDR3 protein. The sample has about 400,000 distinct CDR3 sequences, roughly 15% seen once. Input material: PBMCs or a T cell subset sorted from them (not recorded which). The receptors were sampled from a man in his late teens or twenties who had mild COVID-19 (a few samples of this study predate the infection). Cell type and time point are not known.

This clonotype was seen only a few times. This chain links TRBV28 with TRBJ2-7; 8 bases match TRBD1. Per germline, CDR1 MDHEN and CDR2 SYDVKM. The CDR3 contains 14 residues. Unmatched junction bases numbered 10, after V lost 6 bases and J lost 6 bases. CDR3: CASSTGQGRSEQYF. The CDR3 nucleotides read TGTGCCAGCAGCACAGGACAGGGACGTAGCGAGCAGTACTTC.

The chain uses TRBV29-1 and TRBJ2-7; the D is unclear. Trimming took 4 bases from V and 0 from J, leaving 10 bases between them. This CDR3 has 13 residues. CDR1 is SQVTM and CDR2 is ANQGSEA in the germline V gene. For the CDR3, the DNA is TGCAGCGTTGTCTCTACTGACTCCTACGAGCAGTACTTC. Residues: CSVVSTDSYEQYF.

The chain is built from TRBV12-3 or TRBV12-4 and TRBJ2-3, with 8 bases lining up with TRBD2. V was pared by 6 bases and J by 4 bases, with 9 bases of the junction left unmatched. The CDR3 consists of 15 residues. CDR3 DNA sequence: TGTGCCAGCAGCCGCGGGGGGTTGCAGGCAGATACGCAGTATTTT. Translated: CASSRGGLQADTQYF.

The rearrangement links TRBV7-2 to TRBJ2-2; D is uncertain. V was clipped by 5 bases and J by 1 base, with 11 bases between them. The germline V gene has CDR1 SGHTA and CDR2 FQGNSA. This CDR3 has 15 amino acids. CDR3 loop: CASSPTRENTGELFF. CDR3 coding DNA: TGTGCCAGCAGCCCGACACGCGAGAACACCGGGGAGCTGTTTTTT.

The J gene is TRBJ2-2, the V gene TRBV24-1; tentatively, D is TRBD1 (5 bases). The V and J ends lost 3 bases and 10 bases respectively, with 11 bases between them. The CDR3 spans 13 residues. Germline loops: CDR1 KGHDR, CDR2 SFDVKD. CDR3 sequence: CATSDARAEELFF. The CDR3 nucleotides are TGTGCCACCAGTGATGCCAGGGCAGAGGAGCTGTTTTTT.

J is TRBJ1-1 and V is TRBV12-5, with TRBD1 identical over 9 bases. V lost 6 bases, J lost 0 bases, and 8 bases stayed unmatched. Germline V gives CDR1 LGHNT, CDR2 FRNRAP. CDR3 size: 16 residues. CDR3 residues: CASGTDGQGMNTEAFF. CDR3 DNA: TGTGCTAGTGGGACCGACGGACAGGGGATGAACACTGAAGCTTTCTTT.

The chain employs TRBV27 and TRBJ2-6, with D possibly called TRBD1 or TRBD2 (6 bases each). This CDR3 comprises 17 residues. The V and J ends lost 5 bases and 2 bases respectively, with 16 bases between them. The V gene's germline CDR1 is MNHEY and CDR2 SMNVEV (reference sequence). For the CDR3, the DNA is TGTGCCAGCAGTAAAGTTCCGGGGGCGGCTGGGGCCAACGTCCTGACTTTC. This gives the protein CASSKVPGAAGANVLTF. Full variable domain (rest looked up from reference TRBV27 and TRBJ2-6): EAQVTQNPRYLITVTGKKLTVTCSQNMNHEYMSWYRQDPGLGLRQIYYSMNVEVTDKGDVPEGYKVSRKEKRNFPLILESPSPNQTSLYFCASSKVPGAAGANVLTFGAGSRLTVL.

This clonotype was seen more than once but under ten times. The chain recombines TRBV20-1 with TRBJ1-1; TRBD1 agrees at 7 bases. Trimming cost V 3 bases and J 4 bases; bases outside gene matches: 8. The CDR3 sequence is 14 residues long. From germline, CDR1 is DFQATT and CDR2 SNEGSKA (reference sequence). In nucleotides, the CDR3 is TGCAGTGCTAGGAGGGGGCAGGGGCCCACTGAAGCTTTCTTT. This encodes CSARRGQGPTEAFF.

This clonotype was recorded a few times. The rearrangement links TRBV4-1 to TRBJ1-1; D unclear. V lost 0 bases and J 4 bases, leaving 6 bases between the germline ends. The CDR3 spans 13 residues. CDR1 is MGHRA, CDR2 YSYEKL, per germline. The CDR3 nucleotides read TGCGCCAGCAGCCAAGATTCCCTCACTGAAGCTTTCTTT. It yields the protein CASSQDSLTEAFF.

This clonotype was observed a few times. The chain uses TRBV7-6 and TRBJ2-3, with 9 bases matching TRBD1. CDR3 length: 13 amino acids. V trimming: 1 base; J trimming: 10 bases; junction bases outside the gene matches: 3. CDR1 is SGHVS and CDR2 is FNYEAQ in the germline V gene. In DNA, the CDR3 is TGTGCCAGCAGCTTAGGGACAGGGGTTCCGCAGTATTTT. It encodes CASSLGTGVPQYF.

This chain links TRBV7-3 with TRBJ2-5, with 9 bases lining up with TRBD2. The CDR3 length is 14 residues. With 5 bases clipped from V and 5 bases from J, the junction kept 6 bases outside the gene matches. In germline, CDR1 is SGHTA, CDR2 FQGTGA. The CDR3 reads CASSRGGADETQYF. Here the CDR3 DNA reads TGTGCCAGCAGCCGCGGGGGGGCGGATGAGACCCAGTACTTC.

CDR3 nucleotides: TGTGCCAGCAGCTTAGAAAACAGAAGGGATGAGCAGTTCTTC. Its translation is CASSLENRRDEQFF. The chain recombines TRBV7-9 with TRBJ2-1; D is undetermined. The CDR3 runs to 14 residues. Trimming pared 1 base from V and 8 bases from J, leaving 12 bases between. CDR1 SEHNR and CDR2 FQNEAQ come from the germline V gene (reference sequence).

This clonotype was counted ten times or more. V gene TRBV7-2 combines with J gene TRBJ1-2; a weak D match, TRBD1 (5 bases). Trimming took off 3 bases at V and 1 base at J, with 15 bases between the two ends. This CDR3 has 16 amino acids. The germline CDR1 and CDR2 sequences are SGHTA and FQGNSA. The CDR3 sequence is CASSFAGRGNNYGYTF. In DNA form, the CDR3 reads TGTGCCAGCAGCTTTGCTGGGAGGGGTAATAACTATGGCTACACCTTC.

Many counts were recorded for this clonotype. The chain joins TRBV7-2 to TRBJ1-1; a possible D gene is TRBD1 (6 bases). V shed 1 base and J shed 5 bases, with 14 bases lying between them. CDR1 is SGHTA, CDR2 FQGNSA, per germline. The CDR3 spans 15 residues. In DNA form, the CDR3 reads TGTGCCAGCAGCTTAGATTTGGGCAGGGGAACTGAAGCTTTCTTT. This translates into CASSLDLGRGTEAFF.

The chain has TRBV5-6 and TRBJ2-5; tentative D call: TRBD2 (6 bases). This CDR3 has 13 residues. Germline CDR1 is SGHDT and CDR2 is YYEEEE. V shed 5 bases and J shed 5 bases, with 13 bases lying between them. CDR3 DNA sequence: TGTGCCAGCAGGGCGGGACCTCACGAGACCCAGTACTTC. It translates to CASRAGPHETQYF.

The chain employs TRBV5-5 and TRBJ2-7, with D maybe TRBD1 (7 bases). Per the germline V gene, CDR1 is SGHKS and CDR2 is YYEKEE (reference sequence). The CDR3 runs 16 residues. Trimming removed 0 bases at V and 1 base at J, with 14 bases between. CDR3 in DNA: TGTGCCAGCAGCTTGGCGGAGGGGGCAAGATCCTACGAGCAGTACGTC. This translates into CASSLAEGARSYEQYV.

This clonotype was observed a handful of times. This chain joins TRBV7-2 and TRBJ2-3, with D unresolved. Per germline, CDR1 SGHTA and CDR2 FQGNSA. V lost 1 base, J lost 1 base, and 9 bases lay in between. The CDR3 has 15 amino acids. The CDR3 here is CASSLVSARTDTQYF. CDR3 DNA sequence: TGTGCCAGCAGCTTAGTCTCGGCGCGCACAGATACGCAGTATTTT.

There are a few counts of this clonotype. The chain carries TRBV28 and TRBJ2-7; 7 nucleotides match TRBD2. CDR3 length: 13 amino acids. CDR1 MDHEN and CDR2 SYDVKM come from the germline V gene. With V trimmed by 7 bases and J by 2 bases, 5 bases remained unmatched. The CDR3 DNA reads as TGTGCCAGCAAGTCGGGGGGACCCTACGAGCAGTACGTC. This sequence encodes CASKSGGPYEQYV.

This clonotype was counted at least ten times. The rearrangement links TRBV5-1 to TRBJ2-7, with D uncertain. Trimming removed 0 bases from V and 3 bases from J, with 10 bases in between. This CDR3 region has 14 residues. Germline V gives CDR1 SGHRS, CDR2 YFSETQ. Written as DNA, the CDR3 is TGCGCCAGCAGCTTGGCCCCTGGGGACTACGAGCAGTACGTC. Its translation: CASSLAPGDYEQYV.

CDR3 coding DNA: TGTGCCAGCAGTTTTCTCCGGGACGTAGACACAGATACGCAGTATTTT. Translation gives CASSFLRDVDTDTQYF. The rearrangement joins TRBV7-2 to TRBJ2-3, with D possibly called TRBD1 or TRBD2 (5 bases each). V was trimmed by 6 bases and J by 2 bases, leaving 18 bases between them. Germline values: CDR1 SGHTA, CDR2 FQGNSA. The CDR3 loop spans 16 amino acids.

The rearrangement links TRBV6-2 or TRBV6-3 to TRBJ2-3, with D perhaps matching TRBD2 (6 bases). This CDR3 region has 17 residues. V lost 2 bases and J 0 bases, leaving 15 bases between the germline ends. Germline lookup yields CDR1 MNHEY and CDR2 SVGEGT. CDR3 in DNA: TGTGCCAGCAGTTACGAGGCGGGACGGCGTAGCACAGATACGCAGTATTTT. This encodes CASSYEAGRRSTDTQYF.

The gene calls are TRBV6-6 and TRBJ2-5; D is perhaps TRBD1 or TRBD2 (5 bases each). V was shortened by 5 bases and J by 4 bases, with 11 bases between the two germline ends. The CDR3 has 13 residues. Germline-derived CDR1 and CDR2 are MNHNY and SVGAGI (reference sequence). CDR3 sequence reads: CASSASGRETQYF. The CDR3, as DNA: TGTGCCAGCAGTGCGTCAGGGAGAGAGACCCAGTACTTC.

This clonotype came up a few times. The chain recombines TRBV6-1 with TRBJ2-3; D is unresolved. Germline loops: CDR1 MNHNS, CDR2 SASEGT. V lost 7 bases to trimming and J lost 7 bases, with 12 bases between them. The CDR3 extends over 12 amino acids. The CDR3 coding sequence is TGTGCCAGCACCCTTATGTCCCATACGCAGTATTTT. The encoded protein is CASTLMSHTQYF.

This clonotype has only a few counts. The genes are TRBV10-3 and TRBJ1-2; perhaps TRBD1 as D (5 bases). The CDR3 extends over 14 amino acids. Trimming took 10 bases from V and 6 from J, leaving 21 bases between them. The germline CDR1 and CDR2 sequences are ENHRY and SYGVKD. This CDR3 is CATSREMGTDGYTF. The CDR3 region has the DNA TGTGCCACCAGCCGTGAGATGGGGACCGATGGCTACACCTTC.

J is TRBJ2-7 and V is TRBV6-6, with D possibly TRBD1 on 5 matching bases. V lost 7 bases to trimming and J lost 3 bases, with 22 bases between them. The length of the CDR3 is 16 residues. Germline assignment: CDR1 MNHNY and CDR2 SVGAGI (reference sequence). The CDR3 DNA follows: TGTGCCAGCACCCTCACCGCAGGGTGGGGAAACTACGAGCAGTACGTC. Translated: CASTLTAGWGNYEQYV.

V and J are TRBV7-9 and TRBJ2-1; 15 nucleotides line up with TRBD2. The CDR3 runs 19 residues. Unmatched junction bases numbered 13, after V lost 5 bases and J lost 5 bases. Germline V gene lookup returns CDR1 SEHNR and CDR2 FQNEAQ (reference sequence). CDR3 loop: CASSANPGLAGGKNNEQFF. CDR3 bases: TGTGCCAGCAGCGCCAACCCGGGACTAGCGGGGGGAAAAAACAATGAGCAGTTCTTC.